The present TCR beta chain was sequenced within a study of blood T cell repertoires in COVID-19. Study in general: The study drew acute and convalescent COVID-19 samples from the United States, Italy and Spain.

The CDR3 has 12 residues. Germline V lookup: CDR1 SQVTM, CDR2 ANQGSEA. Trimming removed 5 bases at V and 0 bases at J, with 8 bases between. Only in-frame clones appear in the TCRdb table, and some are missing; sequencing was by immunoSEQ multiplex PCR. Found here are over 250,000 clones, roughly 85% of them singletons; the top ten hold 5%. The genes are TRBV29-1 and TRBJ2-7; D unresolved. The TCR sequence derives from a middle-aged man who had been exposed to COVID-19. The specimen sequenced was PBMCs or T cells enriched from blood (not recorded which). This CDR3 is CSVSPSSYEQYF. The CDR3 nucleotides read TGCAGCGTTTCCCCTAGCTCCTACGAGCAGTACTTC.